This T cell receptor beta chain emerged from a study of blood T cell repertoires in COVID-19. For the study at large: The United States, Italy and Spain supplied acute and convalescent COVID-19 samples. The cDNA or gDNA used as material had been derived from T cells, B-cell-depleted T cells, or PBMCs.

The V and J ends lost 4 bases and 4 bases, in that order; junction bases with no gene match: 4. The CDR3 covers 14 residues. Germline values: CDR1 SEHNR, CDR2 FQNEAQ (reference sequence). This clone occurred once. Original handling: Reference gene primer amplification in the assay estimated nucleated cell counts. Produced via immunoSEQ multiplex PCR; TCRdb's table is partial and in-frame only. That table gives V, J and clone size, and the DNA gave D and trimming. This table holds some 380,000 clones, around 87% found once. The sequence came from a man between 18 and 35 years old with active or convalescent COVID-19. The chain employs TRBV7-9 and TRBJ2-7, with 10 bases aligning to TRBD2. Sequencing was performed on peripheral blood. The CDR3 region is CASSSTSGLYEQYF. Here the CDR3 DNA reads TGTGCCAGCAGCTCGACTAGCGGGCTGTACGAGCAGTACTTC.